The clone carrying this T cell receptor beta chain was detected ten times or more. The data are from a study of T cells in Graves' hyperthyroidism and ophthalmopathy. Study-level background: Peripheral blood was acquired at first diagnosis, ahead of any therapy whatsoever.

The CDR3 covers 13 residues. V dropped 7 bases and J dropped 6; count of bases not matched to a gene: 6. Germline values: CDR1 SEHNR, CDR2 FQNEAQ (reference sequence). Template material for amplifying TCR beta CDR3 regions consisted of RNA transcripts. First-round RT-PCR with HTBI primers amplified the TCR CDR3 region. MiXCR, run by TCRdb on the multiplex PCR reads, gives a single entry per CDR3 protein. The sample lists about 380,000 distinct CDR3 sequences; roughly 13% were seen once. This clonotype was sampled from a young man with Graves' hyperthyroidism that later progressed to Graves' ophthalmopathy. The sequenced sample consisted of blood. V gene TRBV7-9 combines with J gene TRBJ2-1, with 7 bases fitting TRBD2. Here the CDR3 DNA reads TGTGCCAGCACCCCATCGGGGGGCAATGAGCAGTTCTTC. Amino acid sequence: CASTPSGGNEQFF.